The entry below describes one T cell receptor beta chain. The antigen is unknown. The record originates from a study of beta chain features in type 1 diabetes. Study outcomes and limitations: For Type 1 diabetes patients, all four CD4+ subsets carried TCRB CDR3s that were moderately but significantly shorter. Equally in patients and controls, PCR might preferentially amplify shorter templates. Whether HLA type affects TCRB rearrangement stayed undetermined in the present work.

Looked up from germline, CDR1 is SGDLS and CDR2 is YYNGEE. The V and J ends lost 4 bases and 2 bases, in that order; junction bases with no gene match: 7. The CDR3 is made up of 15 amino acids. The isolated RNA, all of it, was reverse transcribed, so expressed TCRB transcripts were what got sequenced. Generated by immunoSEQ multiplex PCR, the TCRdb table keeps only in-frame clones and is missing some. This sample has a few hundred thousand clones; 25% to 35% occur once, and the top ten carry more than 3%. A single heparinised blood sample, averaging approximately 110 mL, was obtained per donor. This sequence was found in a man aged 30 to 39 in good health. The chain couples TRBV9 to TRBJ2-3, with TRBD1 matching 7 bases. Input material: central memory CD4+ T cells from blood. For the CDR3, the DNA is TGTGCCAGCAGCCTACGGGACAGAACCACAGATACGCAGTATTTT. Encoded protein: CASSLRDRTTDTQYF.